A selection of T cell receptor beta chains follows, all from one sample in a study of CD8 T cells in Susac syndrome. TCRdb ran MiXCR on the immunoSEQ multiplex PCR reads and lists one entry per CDR3 protein. The repertoire includes 150,000 to 160,000 distinct CDR3 sequences, over 85% of them detected once, and more than 0.2% sits in the top ten. The sequencing input was CD8+ T cells from PBMCs. Receptor source: a human donor with multiple sclerosis. Both conserved end residues are part of each CDR3. D genes are given only for firm matches. Size is stated for part of the rows, as once, few or many counts, or as a class when the clone is expanded.

cdr3_nt: TGTGCCAGCAGCTTCCTAGGGATCACCGGGGAGCTGTTTTTT; cdr3_aa: CASSFLGITGELFF; clone_size: -; j_call: TRBJ2-2; d_call: -; v_call: TRBV13
cdr3_nt: TGTGCCAGCAGCTTGATTCTGAACACTGAAGCTTTCTTT; cdr3_aa: CASSLILNTEAFF; clone_size: -; j_call: TRBJ1-1; d_call: -; v_call: TRBV5-6
cdr3_nt: TGTGCCTTCCGGGACAGGGACTACGAGCAGTACTTC; cdr3_aa: CAFRDRDYEQYF; clone_size: -; j_call: TRBJ2-7; d_call: TRBD1; v_call: TRBV30
cdr3_nt: TGTGCCAGCAGCGTAGACGGGAGGCTGGGGACAGGGCAAGAGACCCAGTACTTC; cdr3_aa: CASSVDGRLGTGQETQYF; clone_size: -; j_call: TRBJ2-5; d_call: TRBD1; v_call: TRBV9
cdr3_nt: TGTGCCTGGAATCTTAGGGGGGACACTGAAGCTTTCTTT; cdr3_aa: CAWNLRGDTEAFF; clone_size: -; j_call: TRBJ1-1; d_call: -; v_call: TRBV30
cdr3_nt: TGTGCTAGCAGCCCCGGGACGAAGGGTGAGCAGTTCTTC; cdr3_aa: CASSPGTKGEQFF; clone_size: -; j_call: TRBJ2-1; d_call: -; v_call: TRBV7-7
cdr3_nt: TGTGCCAGCACCGGGGGGGCCATTCCAGATACGCAGTATTTT; cdr3_aa: CASTGGAIPDTQYF; clone_size: -; j_call: TRBJ2-3; d_call: TRBD2; v_call: TRBV2
cdr3_nt: TGTGCCAGCAGCTCGCGTAGGACCGGGGAGCTGTTTTTT; cdr3_aa: CASSSRRTGELFF; clone_size: -; j_call: TRBJ2-2; d_call: -; v_call: TRBV7-9
cdr3_nt: TGTGCCAGCAGCTCGGACCGCGGGGACGAGCAGTACTTC; cdr3_aa: CASSSDRGDEQYF; clone_size: once; j_call: TRBJ2-7; d_call: -; v_call: TRBV7-9
cdr3_nt: TGTGCCAGCTCTCTGGGATCGAACACTGAAGCTTTCTTT; cdr3_aa: CASSLGSNTEAFF; clone_size: few; j_call: TRBJ1-1; d_call: -; v_call: TRBV5-1
cdr3_nt: TGTGCCATCAAACGGGGGGGTCCCTACAATGAGCAGTTCTTC; cdr3_aa: CAIKRGGPYNEQFF; clone_size: once; j_call: TRBJ2-1; d_call: TRBD2; v_call: TRBV27
cdr3_nt: TGTGCCTGGAGTGAGGCAGGACTTAGCAATCAGCCCCAGCATTTT; cdr3_aa: CAWSEAGLSNQPQHF; clone_size: -; j_call: TRBJ1-5; d_call: -; v_call: TRBV30
cdr3_nt: TGTGCCAGCAGCTTAAATGGTTGGGAGACCCAGTACTTC; cdr3_aa: CASSLNGWETQYF; clone_size: once; j_call: TRBJ2-5; d_call: -; v_call: TRBV7-2
cdr3_nt: TGTGCCAGCAGAGCGAGCGGGGGGTGGTACCAAGAGACCCAGTACTTC; cdr3_aa: CASRASGGWYQETQYF; clone_size: -; j_call: TRBJ2-5; d_call: TRBD2; v_call: TRBV7-6
cdr3_nt: TGTGCCAGCAGCGTAGACTGGGGACCGCAAGAGACCCAGTACTTC; cdr3_aa: CASSVDWGPQETQYF; clone_size: -; j_call: TRBJ2-5; d_call: -; v_call: TRBV9
cdr3_nt: TGTGCCAGCAGTTCCTGGGACAGGGGGCGTGAGACCCAGTACTTC; cdr3_aa: CASSSWDRGRETQYF; clone_size: -; j_call: TRBJ2-5; d_call: TRBD1; v_call: TRBV27
cdr3_nt: TGTGCCAGCAGCTTAGTGTGGGGGGGCCTAGCCTCTAGCACAGATACGCAGTATTTT; cdr3_aa: CASSLVWGGLASSTDTQYF; clone_size: -; j_call: TRBJ2-3; d_call: -; v_call: TRBV7-8
cdr3_nt: TGTGCCAGCTCACTAGTGGGGGATCGGGAGGAGCAGTACTTC; cdr3_aa: CASSLVGDREEQYF; clone_size: -; j_call: TRBJ2-7; d_call: -; v_call: TRBV18
cdr3_nt: TGTGCCAGCAGTAGGACAGGAGTGGAAGGCTACACCTTC; cdr3_aa: CASSRTGVEGYTF; clone_size: -; j_call: TRBJ1-2; d_call: TRBD1; v_call: TRBV27
cdr3_nt: TGCAGCGCTGTCGGCAGGGGGAAATCGGCCATATATTTT; cdr3_aa: CSAVGRGKSAIYF; clone_size: -; j_call: TRBJ1-3; d_call: TRBD1; v_call: TRBV29-1
cdr3_nt: TGCAGCGTTGAACCGGGGGAACGCCGAGCCTATGGCTACACCTTC; cdr3_aa: CSVEPGERRAYGYTF; clone_size: -; j_call: TRBJ1-2; d_call: -; v_call: TRBV29-1
cdr3_nt: TGTGCCTGGAGTGGGATCGAGCGGGGGATTGGAGATACGCAGTATTTT; cdr3_aa: CAWSGIERGIGDTQYF; clone_size: -; j_call: TRBJ2-3; d_call: TRBD2; v_call: TRBV30
cdr3_nt: TGTGCCAGCAGCCAAGTGCGGGGCGCACAGGAAGCTTTCTTT; cdr3_aa: CASSQVRGAQEAFF; clone_size: -; j_call: TRBJ1-1; d_call: -; v_call: TRBV14
cdr3_nt: TGTGCCAGCAGTCCCCAGGGTGTAAGTCAGCCCCAGCATTTT; cdr3_aa: CASSPQGVSQPQHF; clone_size: once; j_call: TRBJ1-5; d_call: -; v_call: TRBV25-1
cdr3_nt: TGTGCCAGCAGCGTATACGGGGAGGACGGGGAGCTGTTTTTT; cdr3_aa: CASSVYGEDGELFF; clone_size: -; j_call: TRBJ2-2; d_call: -; v_call: TRBV9
cdr3_nt: TGTGCCAGCAGCGTAGGAGGGGGAGCGGATACGCAGTATTTT; cdr3_aa: CASSVGGGADTQYF; clone_size: -; j_call: TRBJ2-3; d_call: -; v_call: TRBV9
cdr3_nt: TGTGCCAGCAGCCAAACGACAGGGTCTTTTTACGAGCAGTACTTC; cdr3_aa: CASSQTTGSFYEQYF; clone_size: -; j_call: TRBJ2-7; d_call: TRBD1; v_call: TRBV7-8